One T cell receptor beta chain is described in this entry. Its binding antigen is unknown. This entry is derived from a study of cytomegalovirus exposure and HLA in healthy donors (dated by TCRdb to 2016 to 2017). A note on the overall study: In an earlier analysis of 587 of the donors, less than 350 Gb of sequence data and 90 million to 120 million unique TCR beta sequences from 180 million or so T cells were reported. The study aimed to test whether cataloging public T cell receptors could reveal signatures of past pathogen exposure. High-throughput TCR immunosequencing, statistical association of individual TCRs with disease status, and machine learning were combined to predict cytomegalovirus infection status. The number of typed donors differed by locus: roughly 629-640 for A, B, C, DRB1 and DQB1; some 500 for DQA1; about 600 for DPA1; and 400 to 480 for DPB1. About five DR-DQ haplotypes were handled as single units for association and clustering, since linkage in the cohort was strong. A later genetic analysis used genome-wide SNP genotypes for about 60% of the roughly 700 donors, treating that subset as a discovery cohort. To study patterns of TCR occurrence, a later analysis re-analyzed previously published TCR beta repertoires from around 700 donors and added high-resolution HLA genotyping. Of the approximately 400 genotyped donors, less than 85% were placed in the genetic ancestry cluster associated with self-reported Caucasian donors. In addition to the first cohort of roughly 670 subjects, a separate validation cohort of approximately 130 different subjects was used. Donor age, sex, ethnicity and CMV serostatus were collected together with the repertoire data. All discovery cohort repertoires had been generated using a single sequencing platform. An earlier analysis of about 620 of the donors applied high-throughput TCR beta sequencing to assess whether each TCR beta V gene segment acted as functional or pseudogenic. Among some 400 genotyped donors of the cohort, an average of approximately 220,000 unique TCR beta nucleotide sequences was sequenced per donor, of which approximately 19% were non-productive. HLA typing included class I and class II loci at four-digit resolution. The later analysis used no new phenotypic data to find candidate immune exposures, relying instead on TCR beta sequences and their occurrence across donors. The study profiled the T cell repertoires of 666 subjects by immunosequencing and related them to cytomegalovirus serostatus. Around 320 gigabases of sequencing data and approximately 80 million unique TCR sequences were included in an early release covering under 650 HLA-typed donors.

Library construction relied on the immunoSEQ multiplex PCR assay. For the multiplex PCR, a mixture combining 60 forward primers for TCR Vbeta segments and 13 reverse primers for TCR Jbeta segments was used. The CDR3 region of rearranged TCR beta genes was amplified from genomic DNA by a multiplex PCR assay. The Illumina HiSeq System was used to sequence the amplified TCR beta libraries as 87-base-pair reads. On the authors' methods: A later analysis tallied approximately 87 million unique TCR beta chains across the 550 to 850 repertoires, and approximately 9.9 million of those chains were shared by two or more donors. To remove PCR and sequencing errors, raw reads were error-corrected and collapsed into unique sequences using a nearest-neighbor algorithm that merged closely related sequences. Alignment of CDR3 sequences to IMGT reference sequences was used to assign V, D and J gene segments. For a sequence to be retained, a match of at least six nucleotides was required to both a V gene segment and a J gene segment. A rearrangement was called productive if the CDR3 had no stop codons and remained in frame with V and J, and every other rearrangement was called non-productive. CDR3 was defined by IMGT convention, running from the second conserved V-encoded cysteine to the conserved J-encoded phenylalanine. The earlier analysis of about 570 of the donors excluded any sequence lacking an unambiguous match to a single V gene segment. In an earlier analysis of approximately 610 of the donors, V segments were called functional above 56.7% productive rearrangements and were called segregating when the between-donor standard deviation exceeded 5%. To diagnose cytomegalovirus status from the catalog of TCR beta chain sequences, a statistical classification framework was built. V and J gene assignment, in a later analysis, came from comparing TCR nucleotide sequences with IMGT/GENE-DB human TR gene sequences. The TCRdist pipeline was used in a later analysis to assign CDR3 sequences and most-parsimonious VDJ recombination scenarios. In a later analysis, every TCR beta chain was defined by the combination of its CDR3 amino acid sequence and its V-gene family, and reads without a unique V-gene family were dropped. To address suspected cross-contamination and a sequencing artifact, a later analysis removed 450 to 700 highly shared, low-generation-probability nucleotide sequences. In a later analysis, a clonal expansion index for each public chain was calculated from normalized within-repertoire ranks of inferred template counts. A later analysis computed generation probabilities with a VDJ recombination model fitted to out-of-frame rearrangements, and checked the results against IGoR. In a later analysis, hypergeometric tests were used to score TCR-TCR, TCR-HLA and TCR-CMV co-occurrence, with a repertoire-size bias correction applied to TCR pairs. In a later analysis, false discovery rates were estimated by permuting HLA or CMV assignments 20 times. In a later analysis, co-occurring TCRs were grouped using DBSCAN, with TCRdist sequence similarity added in when clustering inside HLA-allele-positive subsets. Co-occurrence clustering excluded repertoires with fewer than 30,000 or more than 120,000 public chains, plus five with anomalous nucleotide sharing. Imported from immuneACCESS, the table was reduced by TCRdb to in-frame sequences with V and J called. These copies leave out some clones; in studies compared against another copy, an unresolved V gene accounts for under half, and the cause of the remainder is not known. V and J calls and clone size are copied from that table; D and trimming were computed from the DNA. The sample's clone listing holds around 210,000 clones. Clones ranked in the top ten supply around 1.1% of the sample.

The cohort comprised 710 or so healthy bone marrow donors. At the time of sampling, all cohort members were nominally healthy, though unrecorded immune exposures were likely present. The donor tested CMV seropositive and was one of the 289 seropositive cohort members. Each donor provided a peripheral blood sample, and peripheral blood mononuclear cells were used for TCR beta sequencing. Genomic DNA extraction from the blood cell samples was performed with the Qiagen DNeasy Blood Extraction Kit. According to the germline V gene, CDR1 reads SGHRS and CDR2 reads YFSETQ. The cysteine opens and the phenylalanine closes a CDR3 of 16 amino acids. Solely the CDR3 DNA is kept, with 48 bases framed from the first base. V sheds 4 bases and J sheds 1 base, leaving 18 bases between their ends. Results the study describes overall, beyond this receptor: A later analysis found that most CMV-associated TCR beta chains appeared HLA-restricted, with HLA associations seemingly driven largely by CMV exposure. According to a later analysis, parvovirus B19, influenza, CMV and Epstein-Barr virus appeared linked to several top co-occurrence clusters. A further reported finding was that TCR beta sequences accurately predicted the HLA-A and HLA-B alleles for most subjects in the first cohort. Because the 87-base-pair reads could not distinguish some IMGT-functional V segments, including TRBV6-2 and TRBV6-3, those segments were excluded. In a later analysis, some 17,000 TCR beta sequences were associated with specific HLA alleles at a false discovery rate of 0.05. In an earlier analysis of several hundred of the donors, most TCR beta V segments were observed in productive rearrangements about 87% or about 30% of the time, broadly matching IMGT annotations. Strong co-occurrence of HLA alleles, especially DR and DQ, made assigning TCR associations to individual alleles difficult. A later analysis found that TCR association rates varied across HLA loci, with DRB1 alleles showing the most associated TCRs and HLA-C alleles the fewest. For the cohort, immune exposure information was limited to CMV serostatus. The earlier analysis of 587 of the donors excluded about 16 rarely observed V segments, including chromosome 9 orphons, because counts were too low. Because HLA typing was unavailable for some donors at each locus, only the typed subset was used in association tests. Linkage disequilibrium might explain the correlated functional status among segregating V segments, but an unknown experimental factor could not be excluded. Presence/absence analyses assumed roughly uniform sequencing depth across donors, an assumption that may not hold. In a later analysis, HLA-associated TCR beta chains were found to be more clonally expanded and to have lower generation probabilities than equally common non-associated chains. In the study, about 150 TCR beta chains were listed as associated with cytomegalovirus. A later genetic analysis reported fewer N-insertions in productive TCRs among donors in an Asian-associated ancestry cluster than the roughly 640-donor mean. The authors suggested that the approach could potentially be generalized to other disease states and immunological phenotypes. Most TCR sequences were seen in very few donors, while some public TCRs were found in many individuals. A cluster of highly shared sequence variants was judged likely to be a technical artifact of the sequencing pipeline. A few of the identified cytomegalovirus-associated TCR beta chains were confirmed in vitro to be specific for cytomegalovirus antigens. V-gene and J-gene trimming of TCR beta chains was associated with a missense DCLRE1C variant in a later genetic analysis, and the association was replicated in an independent cohort. In both the original and validation cohorts, the classifier was reported to diagnose cytomegalovirus status with high specificity and sensitivity. The cohort was sequenced for TCR beta chains only, and without alpha or paired-chain data the features that could be detected were limited.

Sequencing was carried out using PBMCs. The receptor comes from a girl aged 2 to 10 in good health and CMV-seropositive. The rearranged chain carries TRBV5-1 and TRBJ2-7, with a tentative D gene TRBD2 over 7 matching bases. The nucleotide sequence reads TGCGCCAGCAGCCCCATAGCGGGTCAGGGGTCCTACGAGCAGTACTTC. This sequence encodes CASSPIAGQGSYEQYF.